The 17 T cell receptor beta chains below all came from one sample that was sequenced in a study of CXCR3-negative and CXCR3-positive naive CD8 T cells. The study made its TRB cDNA libraries by 5' RACE, adding UMI labels. Following a re-call of the 5' RACE reads, TCRdb has one entry per CDR3 protein and lacks DNA. The sample includes roughly 89,000 distinct CDR3 sequences. Sequencing used naive CXCR3- CD8+ T cells from blood. Subset reported: CD45RO-CCR7+CD27+CD95- naive CD8+ T cells lacking CXCR3 (TNR3-). These receptors originate from a human donor in good health. Some clones in this sample may be carry-over from other donors' samples.

J is TRBJ2-7 and V is TRBV27; TCRdb designates TRBD1, a call that cannot be tested without DNA. CDR3 length: 15 amino acids. Germline-derived CDR1 and CDR2 are MNHEY and SMNVEV (reference sequence). The CDR3: CASRPPGGERYEQYF.

This chain joins TRBV6-1 and TRBJ2-2; TCRdb returns TRBD2, unconfirmable since there is no DNA. This CDR3 has 16 residues. Germline values: CDR1 MNHNS, CDR2 SASEGT. CDR3 amino acids: CASSASWERYTGELFF.

The genes are TRBV3-1 and TRBJ2-1; TCRdb designates TRBD2, a call that cannot be tested without DNA. This CDR3 is 13 amino acids long. Germline loops: CDR1 LGHDT, CDR2 YNNKEL (reference sequence). CDR3 protein: CASSQESLVQQFF.

The V call is TRBV14, the J call TRBJ2-5; TCRdb gives TRBD2 as the D gene, but with no DNA this cannot be confirmed. This CDR3 region has 15 residues. From germline, CDR1 is SGHDN and CDR2 FVKESK. CDR3 loop: CASSQRGTTQETQYF.

The genes are TRBV9 and TRBJ2-7. This CDR3 is built from 14 residues. In germline, CDR1 is SGDLS, CDR2 YYNGEE. CDR3 residues: CASSVVVIEHEQYF.

The rearrangement joins TRBV29-1 to TRBJ2-7; as DNA is missing, the TRBD1 call by TCRdb cannot be tested. In germline, CDR1 is SQVTM, CDR2 ANQGSEA. The CDR3 is made up of 15 amino acids. CDR3 in amino acids: CSVEDQGATSYEQYF.

The chain joins TRBV12-3 or TRBV12-4 to TRBJ2-2. The CDR3 is 12 amino acids. This CDR3 reads CASRGYPGELFF.

The chain employs TRBV28 and TRBJ2-2. The CDR3 runs to 13 residues. CDR1 is MDHEN and CDR2 is SYDVKM in the germline V gene. This chain's CDR3 is CASSLLPTGELFF.

The chain joins TRBV20-1 to TRBJ2-1; TCRdb gives TRBD2 as the D gene, but with no DNA this cannot be confirmed. CDR1 is DFQATT and CDR2 is SNEGSKA in the germline V gene (reference sequence). There are 11 residues in the CDR3. The CDR3 sequence is CSARGAGWQFF.

The rearrangement joins TRBV5-1 to TRBJ1-1. Germline V gene lookup returns CDR1 SGHRS and CDR2 YFSETQ. The CDR3 contains 18 residues. Here the CDR3 reads CASSLVSPTRVMNTEAFF.

The chain recombines TRBV13 with TRBJ1-1. The CDR3 contains 13 residues. Germline V lookup: CDR1 PRHDT, CDR2 FYEKMQ (reference sequence). The CDR3: CASSLGVNTEAFF.

The gene calls are TRBV6-2 or TRBV6-3 and TRBJ2-7; the TCRdb D gene call, TRBD1, has no DNA to confirm it. CDR3 length equals 14 residues. CDR1 and CDR2 (germline): MNHEY, SVGEGT. This chain's CDR3 is CAGTSWGSSYEQYF.

This chain joins TRBV7-9 and TRBJ2-1. The germline CDR1 and CDR2 sequences are SEHNR and FQNEAQ (reference sequence). This CDR3 spans 14 amino acids. CDR3 protein: CASSYGGTHNEQFF.

The rearrangement joins TRBV7-9 to TRBJ2-2; TCRdb designates TRBD1, a call that cannot be tested without DNA. CDR1 and CDR2 (germline): SEHNR, FQNEAQ (reference sequence). There are 15 residues in the CDR3. CDR3 sequence reads: CASSPRDRGTGELFF.

The rearrangement uses TRBV20-1 and TRBJ2-1; TCRdb proposes TRBD2, but this gene call is untestable without DNA. The CDR3 has 13 amino acids. Germline CDR1 and CDR2: DFQATT and SNEGSKA (reference sequence). The chain's CDR3 is CSARDARLDEQFF.

The V and J genes are TRBV29-1 and TRBJ2-7; TCRdb's D call of TRBD1 is untestable without DNA. This CDR3 has 16 amino acids. Germline V gene sequence: CDR1 SQVTM, CDR2 ANQGSEA. The CDR3 is CSVEGQGRSRDYEQYF.

The chain joins TRBV7-2 to TRBJ1-2. This CDR3 is 14 amino acids long. CDR1 is SGHTA and CDR2 is FQGNSA in the germline V gene. CDR3 residues: CASSTPGGRDGYTF.